Each of the 8 T cell receptor beta chains below was sequenced from the same sample in a study of vaccination and CD4 T cells after COVID-19. No antigen has been assigned to these receptors. The assay that was used to sequence DNA from cultured CD4+ T cells was the Oncomine TCR Beta short-read assay. TCRdb redid the calling of the PCR reads with MiXCR, one entry per CDR3 protein. The table shows about 13,000 distinct CDR3 sequences, with around a third occurring only once. Treatment denoted: roughly 11-day PBMC culture with coronavirus spike peptide pools or control peptides (ViraFEST assay). The sequenced sample was CD4+ T cells from blood, cultured in vitro, obtained after SARS-CoV-2 vaccination. The receptors derive from a human donor who had recovered from COVID-19.

This chain uses TRBV15 with TRBJ1-1; D gene uncertain. V lost 1 base to trimming and J lost 5 bases, with 14 bases between them. The CDR3 consists of 15 residues. Germline V lookup: CDR1 LNHNV, CDR2 YYDKDF (reference sequence). CDR3: CATSRGGGRITEAFF. CDR3 DNA sequence: TGTGCCACCAGCAGAGGAGGAGGGAGAATAACTGAAGCTTTCTTT.

This clonotype was counted between two and nine times. The junction departs from germline at one end; a sequencing error may be responsible. V usage is TRBV11-2 and J usage is TRBJ2-7; D may be TRBD1 or TRBD2 (5 bases each). CDR1 is SGHAT and CDR2 is FQNNGV in the germline V gene. This CDR3 region has 14 residues. CDR3 sequence reads: CASRPWTGTARPGF. The DNA of the CDR3 is TGTGCCAGCAGACCCTGGACCGGGACGGCCCGTCCGGGCTTC.

This rearrangement joins TRBV27 to TRBJ1-2, with TRBD1 matching over 9 bases. The junction had 6 bases not matched to a gene; V was cut back by 2 bases and J by 5 bases. CDR1 MNHEY and CDR2 SMNVEV come from the germline V gene (reference sequence). This CDR3 is built from 15 residues. CDR3 sequence (DNA): TGTGCCAGCAGTTTACTGCAAGGACAGGGGTATGGCTACACCTTC. Protein: CASSLLQGQGYGYTF.

This clonotype was counted between two and nine times. This chain connects TRBV6-1 to TRBJ2-3; 12 nucleotides agree with TRBD2. The CDR3 loop spans 18 amino acids. The germline V gene encodes CDR1 MNHNS and CDR2 SASEGT. The J segment lost 1 base and the V segment lost 6 bases, leaving 11 bases of the junction unmatched. CDR3: CASSQKTSGSRGTDTQYF. The CDR3 coding sequence is TGTGCCAGCAGCCAAAAGACTAGCGGGAGTCGGGGCACAGATACGCAGTATTTT.

The chain links TRBV20-1 to TRBJ1-3, with D uncertain. The germline V and J ends were trimmed by 5 bases and 0 bases, with 8 bases remaining between them. Germline lookup yields CDR1 DFQATT and CDR2 SNEGSKA (reference sequence). This CDR3 comprises 13 residues. DNA for the CDR3: TGCAGTGCTGCTCGGCACTCTGGAAACACCATATATTTT. Encoded protein: CSAARHSGNTIYF.

The chain links TRBV7-9 to TRBJ1-3; no definite D call. The CDR3 covers 15 residues. The V gene's germline CDR1 is SEHNR and CDR2 FQNEAQ (reference sequence). The V end was cut by 3 bases, the J end by 2 bases, with 11 bases between. The CDR3 DNA sequence: TGTGCCAGCAGCTTGGGCGCCCCTACTGGAAACACCATATATTTT. Protein: CASSLGAPTGNTIYF. Based on the CDR3 plus reference TRBV7-9 and TRBJ1-3, the full variable domain is DTGVSQNPRHKITKRGQNVTFRCDPISEHNRLYWYRQTLGQGPEFLTYFQNEAQLEKSRLLSDRFSAERPKGSFSTLEIQRTEQGDSAMYLCASSLGAPTGNTIYFGEGSWLTVV.

This clonotype was picked up a small number of times. This chain links TRBV6-1 with TRBJ2-5, with 8 bases matching TRBD2. Germline CDR1 MNHNS, CDR2 SASEGT. Unmatched junction bases numbered 16, after V lost 6 bases and J lost 4 bases. There are 17 residues in the CDR3. The CDR3 loop reads CASSPRSGGVYRETQYF. CDR3 DNA: TGTGCCAGCAGCCCCAGGTCGGGGGGGGTTTATCGAGAGACCCAGTACTTC.

This clonotype was seen a few times. This sequence joins TRBV15 and TRBJ2-3; no clear D gene. Germline lookup yields CDR1 LNHNV and CDR2 YYDKDF (reference sequence). This CDR3 has 12 residues. The ends were cut back, 8 bases at V and 4 bases at J, with 10 bases in the middle. The DNA for the CDR3 is TGTGCCACCTCCAGTGGCGCAGATACGCAGTATTTT. Amino acid sequence: CATSSGADTQYF.